This TCR beta chain was documented in a study of response to subunit inactivated influenza vaccine. The study, taken as a whole, reports: Researchers suggested that each seasonal influenza vaccination recruits few new T cells.

One entry per CDR3 protein results from TCRdb running MiXCR on the RT-PCR reads. This sample has over 450,000 distinct CDR3 sequences, with about an eighth found just once. This CDR3 has 15 residues. The germline V gene has CDR1 LGHNA and CDR2 YSLEER. V lost 5 bases, J lost 7 bases, and 10 bases stayed unmatched. This clonotype was seen repeatedly, ten times or more. Its matching antigen is unknown. The sample consisted of PBMCs from blood, taken 40 to 50 days after vaccination. The chain has TRBV4-3 and TRBJ1-4; 7 positions match TRBD1. The TCR sequence derives from a man aged 45-65 years who received an inactivated influenza vaccine. The CDR3 coding sequence is TGCGCCAGCAGCAGGGGGCAACGGGGGGGTGAAAAACTGTTTTTT. Its protein is CASSRGQRGGEKLFF.